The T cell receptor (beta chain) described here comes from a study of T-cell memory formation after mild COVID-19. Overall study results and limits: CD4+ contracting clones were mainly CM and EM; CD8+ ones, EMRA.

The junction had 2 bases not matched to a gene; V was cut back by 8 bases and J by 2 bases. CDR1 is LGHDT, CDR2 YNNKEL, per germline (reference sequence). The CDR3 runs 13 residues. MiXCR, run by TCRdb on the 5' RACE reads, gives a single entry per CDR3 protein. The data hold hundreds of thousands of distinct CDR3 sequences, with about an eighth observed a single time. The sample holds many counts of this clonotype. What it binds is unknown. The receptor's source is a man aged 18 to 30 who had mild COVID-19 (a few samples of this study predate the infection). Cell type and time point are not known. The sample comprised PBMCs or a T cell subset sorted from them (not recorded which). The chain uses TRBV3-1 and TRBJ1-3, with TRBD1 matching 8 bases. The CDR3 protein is CASGQGAGNTIYF. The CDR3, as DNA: TGTGCCAGCGGACAGGGAGCTGGAAACACCATATATTTT.